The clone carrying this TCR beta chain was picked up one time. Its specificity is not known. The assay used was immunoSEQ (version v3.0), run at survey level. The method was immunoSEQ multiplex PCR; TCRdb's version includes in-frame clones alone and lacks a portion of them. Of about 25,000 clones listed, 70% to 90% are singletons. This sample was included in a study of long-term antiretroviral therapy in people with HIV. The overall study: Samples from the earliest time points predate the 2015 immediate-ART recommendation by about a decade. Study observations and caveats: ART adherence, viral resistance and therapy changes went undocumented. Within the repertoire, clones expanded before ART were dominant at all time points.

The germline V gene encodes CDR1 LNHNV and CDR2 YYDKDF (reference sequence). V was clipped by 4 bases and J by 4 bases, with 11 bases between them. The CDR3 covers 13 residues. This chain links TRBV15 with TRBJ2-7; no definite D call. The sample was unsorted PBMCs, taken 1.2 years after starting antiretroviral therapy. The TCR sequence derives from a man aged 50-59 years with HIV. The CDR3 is CATSIRPWYEQYF. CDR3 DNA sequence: TGTGCCACCAGCATTAGGCCGTGGTACGAGCAGTACTTC.